The rows below give T cell receptor beta chains drawn from one sample of a study of T cell responses to AZD1222 COVID-19 vaccine. Only in-frame clones appear in the TCRdb table, and some are missing; sequencing was by immunoSEQ multiplex PCR. The sample lists fewer than 200,000 clones, approximately 92% occurring once. Sequencing used peripheral blood, obtained on day 0 of AZD1222 vaccination. The receptors were sampled from an adult in good health. CDR3s include the opening cysteine and the closing phenylalanine or tryptophan. D genes are given only for firm matches.

j_gene: TRBJ1-6; d_gene: -; v_gene: TRBV18; CDR3aa: CASSPGGASNSPLHF; CDR3nt: TGTGCCAGCTCACCGGGGGGCGCCTCAAATTCACCCCTCCACTTT
j_gene: TRBJ2-1; d_gene: -; v_gene: TRBV12-3/TRBV12-4; CDR3aa: CASSQADAHEQFF; CDR3nt: TGTGCCAGCAGCCAAGCGGACGCTCATGAGCAGTTCTTC
j_gene: TRBJ1-5; d_gene: -; v_gene: TRBV6-1; CDR3aa: CASSDTLSGQPQHF; CDR3nt: TGTGCCAGCAGTGACACATTATCTGGGCAGCCCCAGCATTTT
j_gene: TRBJ1-4; d_gene: -; v_gene: TRBV7-8; CDR3aa: CASSLARLSRTVEKLFF; CDR3nt: TGTGCCAGCAGCTTAGCGAGGTTGAGCCGCACCGTGGAAAAACTGTTTTTT
j_gene: TRBJ1-1; d_gene: -; v_gene: TRBV2; CDR3aa: CASSAGQLDLEAFF; CDR3nt: TGTGCCAGCAGTGCCGGACAGTTGGACCTTGAAGCTTTCTTT
j_gene: TRBJ1-5; d_gene: -; v_gene: TRBV2; CDR3aa: CASSDSLGSNQPQHF; CDR3nt: TGTGCCAGCAGTGACTCCCTAGGTAGCAATCAGCCCCAGCATTTT
j_gene: TRBJ1-6; d_gene: -; v_gene: TRBV5-6; CDR3aa: CASSLGQVNSPLHF; CDR3nt: TGTGCCAGCAGCTTGGGACAGGTTAATTCACCCCTCCACTTT
j_gene: TRBJ1-2; d_gene: -; v_gene: TRBV18; CDR3aa: CASSPRGGSGMNYGYTF; CDR3nt: TGTGCCAGCTCACCACGGGGGGGATCGGGGATGAACTATGGCTACACCTTC
j_gene: TRBJ2-1; d_gene: TRBD1; v_gene: TRBV10-3; CDR3aa: CAISESIGQGAKEQFF; CDR3nt: TGTGCCATCAGTGAGTCCATTGGGCAGGGGGCGAAAGAGCAGTTCTTC
j_gene: TRBJ2-1; d_gene: TRBD2; v_gene: TRBV24-1; CDR3aa: CATSEATSGGAYNEQFF; CDR3nt: TGTGCCACCAGTGAGGCGACTAGCGGGGGGGCCTACAATGAGCAGTTCTTC
j_gene: TRBJ1-3; d_gene: -; v_gene: TRBV3-1/TRBV3-2; CDR3aa: CASSLRAGHSGNTIYF; CDR3nt: TGTGCCAGCAGCCTTCGGGCGGGCCACTCTGGAAACACCATATATTTT